This TCR beta chain was profiled in a study of cytomegalovirus exposure and HLA in healthy donors. The CDR3 is made up of 11 amino acids. V lost 10 bases and J 4 bases, leaving 10 bases between the germline ends. Germline V gene data show CDR1 as SNHLY and CDR2 as FYNNEI. General study points: Rare TCR sequences dominated, though some public TCRs recurred in many donors. Some V segments (TRBV6-2 and TRBV6-3 among them) were excluded as indistinguishable. The study recorded 150 to 200 TCR beta chains that were cytomegalovirus-associated.

Use of 60 Vbeta and 13 Jbeta primers characterized the PCR. TCRdb's copy holds only in-frame clones and misses some; the assay was immunoSEQ multiplex PCR. The sample shows around 190,000 clones, 78% of them seen only once. Regarding this clone: Antigen unknown.

The gene calls are TRBV2 and TRBJ2-5; D is ambiguous. This TCR was sampled from a female donor in good health and CMV-seronegative. The sample taken for sequencing was PBMCs. The chain's CDR3 is CATLGGETQYF. The CDR3 nucleotides are TGTGCCACCCTCGGCGGAGAGACCCAGTACTTC.